What follows describes a single T cell receptor beta chain. In the original workflow: Amplification of reference gene primers was used by the study to estimate nucleated cell counts. Generated by immunoSEQ multiplex PCR, the TCRdb table keeps only in-frame clones and is missing some. V and J calls and clone size come straight from that table; D and trimming were deduced from the DNA. Found here are approximately 250,000 clones, around 90% of them singletons; the top ten hold roughly 0.8%. The data stem from a study of blood T cell repertoires in COVID-19. Across the study: Both acute and convalescent COVID-19 samples were obtained from the United States, Italy and Spain. Nucleic acid was either cDNA or gDNA, and it came from T cells, B-cell-depleted T cells, or PBMCs.

The trim removed 3 bases at V and 5 bases at J, leaving 14 bases unmatched. The V gene's germline CDR1 is KGHSH and CDR2 LQKENI. The CDR3 runs to 17 residues. Followed longitudinally, the Seattle patients had been enrolled during active infection. Source material: peripheral blood. The V and J genes are TRBV18 and TRBJ2-7; 9 bases are a match to TRBD1. The receptor comes from a young man with COVID-19, enrolled during active disease. The CDR3 sequence is CASSPWGPQTGGHEQYF. CDR3 sequence (DNA): TGTGCCAGCTCACCGTGGGGCCCCCAGACAGGGGGACACGAGCAGTACTTC. Full variable domain (outside the CDR3, taken from reference TRBV18 and TRBJ2-7): NAGVMQNPRHLVRRRGQEARLRCSPMKGHSHVYWYRQLPEEGLKFMVYLQKENIIDESGMPKERFSAEFPKEGPSILRIQQVVRGDSAAYFCASSPWGPQTGGHEQYFGPGTRLTVT.